Reported below is one T cell receptor beta chain. Only in-frame clones appear in the TCRdb table, and some are missing; sequencing was by immunoSEQ multiplex PCR. The table includes some 40,000 clones, 90% to 95% detected once. The sample comes from a study of T cell changes during pregnancy in multiple sclerosis. This CDR3 has 14 amino acids. V trimming: 5 bases; J trimming: 8 bases; junction bases outside the gene matches: 7. CDR1 is SEHNR, CDR2 FQNEAQ, per germline (reference sequence). The source of this sequence is a female donor with multiple sclerosis, enrolled in a pregnancy study. This chain uses TRBV7-9 with TRBJ1-4; 8 positions agree with TRBD1. Sequences were derived from peripheral blood, sampled in the third trimester of pregnancy. The CDR3 DNA sequence: TGTGCCAGCAGCCTCGGACAGGGTTACGAAAAACTGTTTTTT. Amino acids: CASSLGQGYEKLFF.